This T cell receptor (beta chain) was sequenced during a study of shared clonotypes between healthy human individuals. Naive CD4+ cells were CD45RA-selected; the remaining cells were memory. V was shortened by 1 base and J by 0 bases, with 10 bases between the two germline ends. Germline loops: CDR1 SGHVS, CDR2 FNYEAQ. The CDR3 sequence is 15 residues long. It was at deep level that the assay was run. The data were produced by immunoSEQ multiplex PCR, yet TCRdb's version contains in-frame clones alone and is incomplete. Of approximately 2.3 million clones listed, about 92% are singletons. The TCR comes from a man aged 18 to 35 in good health. Some clones in this sample may be carry-over from other donors' samples. The gene calls are TRBV7-6 and TRBJ2-7; no firm D call. Sequencing input: naive CD4+ T cells from PBMCs. Sample subset: CD45RA+ positively selected. The CDR3 DNA is TGTGCCAGCAGCTTAGAGCCACAGTCCTCCTACGAGCAGTACTTC. Encoded protein: CASSLEPQSSYEQYF.